This T cell receptor beta chain comes out of a study of cytomegalovirus exposure and HLA in healthy donors. The study ran its PCR with 60 Vbeta and 13 Jbeta primers. Per the original data handling: The authors later counted 70 million to 80 million unique TCR beta chains, about 11 million of them shared. Libraries were prepared by immunoSEQ multiplex PCR; TCRdb keeps only in-frame clonotypes and omits some of them. V, J and clone size were drawn from that table, and D and trimming were deduced from the DNA. The profile covers about 170,000 clones, with 80% to 90% appearing a single time and about 2.4% taken by the ten largest. This clone showed up just once. Its specificity is unknown. Germline V lookup: CDR1 SEHNR, CDR2 FQNEAQ (reference sequence). V lost 8 bases and J 5 bases, leaving 21 bases between the germline ends. CDR3 length: 15 residues. General observations from the study: The dataset shows that most TCR sequences were rare, while some public TCRs occurred in many donors.

Input material: PBMCs. This receptor was taken from a man in his thirties or forties in good health and CMV-seropositive. The gene calls are TRBV7-9 and TRBJ2-5, with D perhaps TRBD2 (6 bases). Here the CDR3 DNA reads TGTGCCAGCCGTCCTGTGGAGTCGGGAGCGGAGACCCAGTACTTC. Residues: CASRPVESGAETQYF. Together with reference TRBV7-9 and TRBJ2-5, the CDR3 gives the full variable domain: DTGVSQNPRHKITKRGQNVTFRCDPISEHNRLYWYRQTLGQGPEFLTYFQNEAQLEKSRLLSDRFSAERPKGSFSTLEIQRTEQGDSAMYLCASRPVESGAETQYFGPGTRLLVL.